A single sample gave rise to the 5 T cell receptor beta chains below, sequenced in a study of a mutant IDH1 vaccine in newly diagnosed glioma. Time point indicated: week 35, safety follow-up. One vaccine dose held 300 ug of mutant IDH1 20-mer peptide and came with topical imiquimod. Their specific antigens are unknown. TCRdb's table, derived via immunoSEQ multiplex PCR, lists solely in-frame clones and lacks some. Counted here are about 32,000 clones, more than 65% occurring once; the ten biggest clones make up over 15%. Sequencing was performed on PBMCs, taken from a glioma patient whose treatment included an IDH1 peptide vaccine. These receptors originate from a young man with glioma.

This clone was seen only a few times. This rearrangement joins TRBV29-1 to TRBJ1-1, with a weak D call TRBD1 (6 bases). This CDR3 is built from 13 residues. The germline V gene has CDR1 SQVTM and CDR2 ANQGSEA. Trimming took off 1 base at V and 7 bases at J, with 13 bases between the two ends. The CDR3 protein is CSVEGFRGGEAFF. The CDR3 DNA is TGCAGCGTTGAAGGGTTCAGGGGCGGTGAAGCTTTCTTT.

CDR3 residues: CACPGSDTQYF. The CDR3 DNA reads as TGTGCCTGTCCGGGATCAGATACGCAGTATTTT. The genes are TRBV30 and TRBJ2-3; tentative D call: TRBD2 (5 bases). Trimming took off 6 bases at V and 4 bases at J, with 8 bases between the two ends. The CDR3 runs 11 residues. Looked up from germline, CDR1 is GTSNPN and CDR2 is SVGIG (reference sequence).

This clone was counted only a few times. V is TRBV4-1 and J is TRBJ1-1; the D is unclear. Germline CDR1 is MGHRA and CDR2 is YSYEKL. The CDR3 consists of 14 residues. V shed 1 base and J shed 6 bases, with 12 bases lying between them. CDR3 nucleotides: TGCGCCAGCAGCCAAGGAGACTCTGGGGCTGAAGCTTTCTTT. Amino acid sequence: CASSQGDSGAEAFF.

The chain couples TRBV2 to TRBJ1-1; 8 positions agree with TRBD1. The CDR3 extends over 15 amino acids. The germline V gene has CDR1 SNHLY and CDR2 FYNNEI. The V segment lost 6 bases and the J segment 4 bases; nucleotides outside the gene matches: 10. Here the CDR3 reads CASSDTGGSGTEAFF. The DNA of the CDR3 is TGTGCCAGCAGCGATACAGGGGGTAGCGGCACTGAAGCTTTCTTT.

The CDR3 DNA follows: TGTGCCAGCAGTTTATCGGGCTGGAACACTGAAGCTTTCTTT. This gives the protein CASSLSGWNTEAFF. V is TRBV28 and J is TRBJ1-1, with unresolved D. Deletions cut 1 base from V and 1 base from J, with 7 bases between. From germline, CDR1 is MDHEN and CDR2 SYDVKM. This CDR3 comprises 14 residues.